The 18 T cell receptor beta chains below all came from one sample that was sequenced in a study of beta chain features in type 1 diabetes. The entirety of the isolated RNA underwent reverse transcription, so expressed TCRB transcripts were sequenced. The assay was immunoSEQ multiplex PCR, and TCRdb's table has in-frame clones only and misses some. The sample lists approximately 250,000 clones, 9.6% occurring once. Sequenced sample: naive CD4+ T cells from blood. The receptors were gathered from a woman under 30 in good health.

The chain has TRBV7-2 and TRBJ2-1; 14 bases are a match to TRBD2. After removal of 6 bases from V and 7 bases from J, the junction contained 2 bases not matched to a gene. There are 14 residues in the CDR3. From germline, CDR1 is SGHTA and CDR2 FQGNSA. The CDR3 sequence: CASSRTSGRNEQFF. The CDR3, as DNA: TGTGCCAGCAGTCGGACTAGCGGGAGGAATGAGCAGTTCTTC.

The chain employs TRBV9 and TRBJ1-2; 8 bases map to TRBD1. The germline gives CDR1 SGDLS, CDR2 YYNGEE. With 0 bases clipped from V and 8 bases from J, the junction kept 9 bases outside the gene matches. CDR3 length: 15 residues. The CDR3: CASSVGIDRGQGYTF. Here the CDR3 DNA reads TGTGCCAGCAGCGTAGGCATAGACAGGGGACAAGGCTACACCTTC.

The CDR3 coding sequence is TGTGCCAGCAGTTTATCCGGGAACATGAACACTGAAGCTTTCTTT. Amino acid sequence: CASSLSGNMNTEAFF. The V call is TRBV27, the J call TRBJ1-1; D not resolved. The CDR3 has 15 residues. Germline V gene data show CDR1 as MNHEY and CDR2 as SMNVEV (reference sequence). Trimming removed 0 bases from V and 0 bases from J, with 8 bases in between.

The CDR3: CASSLSLERKTQYF. CDR3 DNA: TGTGCCAGCAGTTTATCTTTGGAGAGGAAGACCCAGTACTTC. This chain uses TRBV27 with TRBJ2-5, with D unclear. The length of the CDR3 is 14 residues. The V and J ends lost 0 bases and 6 bases respectively, with 11 bases between them. The germline V gene has CDR1 MNHEY and CDR2 SMNVEV (reference sequence).

This chain connects TRBV9 to TRBJ2-3; perhaps TRBD2 as D (6 bases). V was clipped by 4 bases and J by 5 bases, with 8 bases between them. Germline values: CDR1 SGDLS, CDR2 YYNGEE. The CDR3 spans 12 residues. The chain's CDR3 is CASSPAGDTQYF. DNA of the CDR3: TGTGCCAGCAGCCCAGCGGGAGATACGCAGTATTTT.

This clone was observed a few times. The chain recombines TRBV6-6 with TRBJ1-2; 8 positions match TRBD1. Germline lookup yields CDR1 MNHNY and CDR2 SVGAGI (reference sequence). CDR3 size: 14 residues. V shed 5 bases and J 6 bases; nucleotides not matched to a gene: 8. CDR3: CASSGRTGWDGYTF. CDR3 nucleotides: TGTGCCAGCAGTGGGCGGACAGGGTGGGATGGCTACACCTTC.

This clone was recorded a few times. This chain uses TRBV5-1 with TRBJ1-1; D gene uncertain. V lost 1 base, J lost 7 bases, and 11 bases lay in between. The germline V gene has CDR1 SGHRS and CDR2 YFSETQ. The CDR3 has 13 amino acids. The CDR3 coding sequence is TGCGCCAGCAGCTTGACCACAGACGGTGAAGCTTTCTTT. It translates to CASSLTTDGEAFF.

In this sample, this clone turned up a few times. This chain connects TRBV6-1 to TRBJ2-7, with 7 bases fitting TRBD2. Trimming took 8 bases from V and 4 from J; bases not matched to a gene: 8. The CDR3 is 13 amino acids. Germline V gene lookup returns CDR1 MNHNS and CDR2 SASEGT. Here the CDR3 DNA reads TGTGCCAGCGGAACGCGCGGGGGTTACGAGCAGTACTTC. Amino acid sequence: CASGTRGGYEQYF.

The chain is built from TRBV11-2 and TRBJ2-1; 9 bases are a match to TRBD2. V lost 5 bases to trimming and J lost 2 bases; unmatched junction nucleotides: 7. Looked up from germline, CDR1 is SGHAT and CDR2 is FQNNGV. This CDR3 is 16 amino acids long. Written as DNA, the CDR3 is TGTGCCAGCAGCGTTCGACTAGCGGACACCTACAATGAGCAGTTCTTC. Its protein product is CASSVRLADTYNEQFF.

Concerning this clone itself: Other DNA sequences from this sample encode an identical CDR3 as well. V is TRBV18 and J is TRBJ2-1, with 8 bases that match TRBD2. CDR3 length: 14 residues. In germline, CDR1 is KGHSH, CDR2 LQKENI. Trimming removed 2 bases from V and 5 bases from J; junction bases left unmatched: 2. CDR3 in amino acids: CASSPSLADNEQFF. In nucleotides, the CDR3 is TGTGCCAGCTCACCATCACTAGCGGACAATGAGCAGTTCTTC.

This chain joins TRBV6-1 and TRBJ2-5, with 7 bases that match TRBD2. This CDR3 comprises 15 residues. Germline assignment: CDR1 MNHNS and CDR2 SASEGT. The J segment lost 5 bases and the V segment lost 3 bases, leaving 9 bases of the junction unmatched. For the CDR3, the DNA is TGTGCCAGCAGTGACCGGCGGGAGAGAATCGAGACCCAGTACTTC. Translating it yields CASSDRRERIETQYF.

J is TRBJ2-1 and V is TRBV5-6; the D gene is possibly TRBD1 (6 bases). Germline V gene sequence: CDR1 SGHDT, CDR2 YYEEEE. The CDR3 length is 17 residues. The V gene lost 4 bases and the J gene lost 8 bases, with 25 bases spanning the gap. CDR3 sequence: CASSPRQVPYRGHEQFF. The CDR3 nucleotides read TGTGCCAGCAGCCCCAGACAGGTTCCTTACCGCGGCCATGAGCAGTTCTTC.

This chain uses TRBV14 with TRBJ1-2; D not resolved. From germline, CDR1 is SGHDN and CDR2 FVKESK. CDR3 length: 13 residues. Trimming took off 1 base at V and 4 bases at J, with 7 bases between the two ends. The CDR3 loop reads CASSQGGSYGYTF. CDR3 DNA: TGTGCCAGCAGCCAAGGAGGCAGCTATGGCTACACCTTC.

The table lists this clone with a few counts. V usage is TRBV6-1 and J usage is TRBJ1-1; a possible D gene is TRBD1 (6 bases). In germline, CDR1 is MNHNS, CDR2 SASEGT. The CDR3 spans 13 residues. Trimming took 10 bases from V and 1 from J, leaving 13 bases between them. CDR3 region: CATYRVPNTEAFF. The DNA of the CDR3 is TGTGCCACCTACAGGGTCCCGAACACTGAAGCTTTCTTT.

This clone was counted between two and nine times. J is TRBJ2-1 and V is TRBV5-1, with a possible D match to TRBD2 (5 bases). The germline gives CDR1 SGHRS, CDR2 YFSETQ. V was shortened by 4 bases and J by 3 bases, with 14 bases between the two germline ends. This CDR3 has 15 amino acids. The CDR3 region is CASSVDPAGYNEQFF. The CDR3 nucleotides are TGCGCCAGCAGCGTGGACCCCGCGGGCTACAATGAGCAGTTCTTC.

This clone was seen a few times. V is TRBV5-1 and J is TRBJ1-5; D not resolved. CDR3 length: 15 amino acids. V dropped 2 bases and J dropped 7 bases, with 16 bases sitting between them. CDR1 and CDR2 from the germline V gene are SGHRS and YFSETQ. This CDR3 is CASSFSGGSDQPQHF. DNA for the CDR3: TGCGCCAGCAGCTTTTCAGGTGGCTCCGACCAGCCCCAGCATTTT.

This clone was observed at least ten times. The V call is TRBV29-1, the J call TRBJ2-1; TRBD1 is a possible D gene (5 bases). Germline V CDR1 and CDR2: SQVTM, ANQGSEA. The CDR3 runs to 11 residues. The V end was cut by 8 bases, the J end by 7 bases, with 12 bases between. The CDR3 bases are TGCAGCTATATCCAGGGAAATGAGCAGTTCTTC. Amino acid sequence: CSYIQGNEQFF.

The chain couples TRBV7-2 to TRBJ2-1; D gene unclear. Germline CDR1 SGHTA, CDR2 FQGNSA. This CDR3 region has 13 residues. The germline V and J ends were trimmed by 4 bases and 10 bases, with 14 bases remaining between them. As DNA, the CDR3 is TGTGCCAGCAGCTCTAACTCCTTCTTAGAGCAGTTCTTC. Its translation is CASSSNSFLEQFF.